Shown below are 32 T cell receptor beta chains from a single sample sequenced in a study of blood T cells in healthy people across ages. For the second PCR, which ran for roughly 6 to 11 cycles, a sample-barcoded 5' primer and a J-beta primer mix were used. TCRdb redid the calling of the 5' RACE reads with MiXCR, one entry per CDR3 protein. The profile shows about 930,000 distinct CDR3 sequences, around 29% of them singletons. The same sample was also studied in work on T cells of mothers and their children.

Sequencing input: blood. The receptors originated from a woman aged 40 to 50 in good health.

The table lists this clonotype with a few counts. V gene TRBV7-9 combines with J gene TRBJ2-7; 7 bases line up with TRBD1. The ends lost 6 bases at V and 3 bases at J; junction bases unmatched: 14. This CDR3 has 16 amino acids. Germline V CDR1 and CDR2: SEHNR, FQNEAQ (reference sequence). The CDR3: CASSSLTRDRGYEQYF. The CDR3 coding sequence is TGTGCCAGCAGTTCCCTCACCCGGGACAGAGGCTACGAGCAGTACTTC.

The chain recombines TRBV28 with TRBJ2-5; 7 nucleotides line up with TRBD2. Germline V gene lookup returns CDR1 MDHEN and CDR2 SYDVKM. The CDR3 has 15 amino acids. V was pared by 7 bases and J by 2 bases, with 10 bases of the junction left unmatched. This CDR3 reads CASNGPGRGQETQYF. In DNA form, the CDR3 reads TGTGCCAGCAACGGTCCGGGGCGGGGGCAAGAGACCCAGTACTTC.

This clonotype was recorded once. The J gene is TRBJ2-1, the V gene TRBV7-2; possibly TRBD1 or TRBD2 for D (5 bases each). The germline V gene has CDR1 SGHTA and CDR2 FQGNSA. The V end was cut by 6 bases, the J end by 3 bases, with 15 bases between. The CDR3 runs 15 residues. Written as DNA, the CDR3 is TGTGCCAGCAGGTACCGGGACGCCTTCTACAATGAGCAGTTCTTC. Protein sequence: CASRYRDAFYNEQFF.

The rearrangement links TRBV3-1 to TRBJ1-2; D is ambiguous. Germline values: CDR1 LGHDT, CDR2 YNNKEL (reference sequence). The CDR3 covers 11 residues. V was cut by 6 bases and J by 8 bases, with 10 bases left in between. CDR3 in DNA: TGTGCCAGCAGTGGAAGTCGGGGCTACACCTTC. It specifies CASSGSRGYTF. Together with reference TRBV3-1 and TRBJ1-2, the CDR3 gives the full variable domain: DTAVSQTPKYLVTQMGNDKSIKCEQNLGHDTMYWYKQDSKKFLKIMFSYNNKELIINETVPNRFSPKSPDKAHLNLHINSLELGDSAVYFCASSGSRGYTFGSGTRLTVV.

CDR3 coding DNA: TGCAGCGTTGAAGAGTGGACAGGGTTTTTTTGGGACACAGATACGCAGTATTTT. Amino acid sequence: CSVEEWTGFFWDTDTQYF. The chain carries TRBV29-1 and TRBJ2-3; 8 nucleotides agree with TRBD1. V gave up 0 bases and J gave up 2 bases; unmatched junction bases: 13. The CDR3 contains 18 residues. Germline assignment: CDR1 SQVTM and CDR2 ANQGSEA.

Only a few counts were recorded for this clonotype. This chain joins TRBV27 and TRBJ2-3; weak D call: TRBD1 (5 bases). There are 14 residues in the CDR3. V gave up 1 base and J gave up 2 bases, with 7 bases separating them. Germline V CDR1 and CDR2: MNHEY, SMNVEV (reference sequence). CDR3 protein: CASSLWGITDTQYF. The CDR3 DNA sequence: TGTGCCAGCAGTTTATGGGGCATCACAGATACGCAGTATTTT.

For this clonotype: A much larger clone lies one base from this, so it may be a read error. This sequence joins TRBV6-2 or TRBV6-3 and TRBJ1-5, with a weak D call TRBD1 (6 bases). The ends were cut back, 8 bases at V and 7 bases at J, with 18 bases in the middle. Germline V gene lookup returns CDR1 MNHEY and CDR2 SVGEGT. The length of the CDR3 is 14 residues. CDR3 protein: CASVKSGERQPQHF. CDR3 DNA sequence: TGTGCCAGCGTGAAGTCAGGGGAGAGACAGCCCCAGCATTTT.

This clonotype came up a few times. V is TRBV30 and J is TRBJ1-4; weak D call: TRBD1 (5 bases). Trimming cost V 2 bases and J 0 bases, with 10 bases left between them. Germline V gives CDR1 GTSNPN, CDR2 SVGIG (reference sequence). The CDR3 totals 15 residues. The CDR3 DNA reads TGTGCCTGGAGTCCAGGGATCACAACTAATGAAAAACTGTTTTTT. As protein: CAWSPGITTNEKLFF.

This chain connects TRBV5-1 to TRBJ2-3; TRBD1 matches 8 bases. V was pared by 3 bases and J by 1 base, with 4 bases of the junction left unmatched. The CDR3 contains 15 residues. CDR1 and CDR2 (germline): SGHRS, YFSETQ. The DNA of the CDR3 is TGCGCCAGCAGCTACCAGGGGGCAGGCACAGATACGCAGTATTTT. Translation gives CASSYQGAGTDTQYF.

This sequence joins TRBV7-9 and TRBJ2-1; possible D gene TRBD2, 6 bases. Trimming stripped 4 bases from V and 6 bases from J, with 10 bases between. CDR3 length: 13 amino acids. In germline, CDR1 is SEHNR, CDR2 FQNEAQ (reference sequence). The CDR3, as DNA: TGTGCCAGCAGCTCTCTAGCGCGCAATGAGCAGTTCTTC. Protein sequence: CASSSLARNEQFF.

The table lists this clonotype with a count of one. CDR3 sequence: CASSLLGTGVFRNTEAFF. The CDR3 region has the DNA TGTGCCAGCAGTTTATTAGGGACAGGGGTATTTAGGAACACTGAAGCTTTCTTT. The chain is built from TRBV28 and TRBJ1-1, with 10 positions matching TRBD1. This CDR3 contains 18 residues. V dropped 1 base and J dropped 1; count of bases not matched to a gene: 9. CDR1 and CDR2 (germline): MDHEN, SYDVKM.

This clonotype was seen a handful of times. The CDR3 sequence is CASSGVGHEQYF. Written as DNA, the CDR3 is TGTGCCAGCAGTGGCGTGGGGCACGAGCAGTACTTC. The V and J genes are TRBV2 and TRBJ2-7, with D perhaps matching TRBD1 (5 bases). The CDR3 extends over 12 amino acids. The germline V and J ends were trimmed by 4 bases and 5 bases, with 9 bases remaining between them. CDR1 is SNHLY, CDR2 FYNNEI, per germline.

This clonotype was recorded many times. The gene calls are TRBV5-1 and TRBJ1-1, with D tentatively TRBD1 (6 bases). V was cut by 2 bases and J by 0 bases, with 8 bases left in between. Germline CDR1 reads SGHRS; CDR2 reads YFSETQ. The CDR3 totals 14 residues. The CDR3 protein is CASSFTGMNTEAFF. Here the CDR3 DNA reads TGCGCCAGCAGCTTTACAGGGATGAACACTGAAGCTTTCTTT.

This clonotype was found once. A much larger clonotype is one base distant, so this may be a read error. The chain recombines TRBV7-2 with TRBJ2-7; no reliable D call. CDR1 and CDR2 (germline): SGHTA, FQGNSA. CDR3 length equals 13 residues. Trimming left V 2 bases short and J 7 bases short, with 12 bases between. The CDR3 loop reads CASSLSLVEEQYF. DNA for the CDR3: TGTGCCAGCAGCTTATCATTAGTAGAGGAGCAGTACTTC.

The genes are TRBV28 and TRBJ2-7, with TRBD1 identical over 7 bases. Trimming at V came to 5 bases and at J to 0 bases, leaving 10 bases not matched to a gene. Germline CDR1 reads MDHEN; CDR2 reads SYDVKM. This CDR3 has 16 amino acids. Here the CDR3 reads CASSMSWGQSSYEQYF. Here the CDR3 DNA reads TGTGCCAGCAGTATGTCTTGGGGACAGAGCTCCTACGAGCAGTACTTC.

Turning to this clonotype: A much larger clone differs by one base, so this may be a read error. This chain links TRBV21-1 with TRBJ2-1; the table's TRBD2 call for D was not verified on the DNA. TRBV21-1 is deemed a pseudogene. The CDR3 has 16 residues. CDR3 nucleotide sequence: TGTGCCAGCAGCAAAGTAGGCAGGGCCGGAGAAGAGACCCAGTTCTTC. It translates to CASSKVGRAGEETQFF.

V is TRBV20-1 and J is TRBJ1-1; D may be TRBD1 (6 bases). This CDR3 has 13 residues. Germline CDR1 is DFQATT and CDR2 is SNEGSKA (reference sequence). V was cut by 6 bases and J by 5 bases, with 16 bases left in between. The CDR3 nucleotides are TGCAGTGCAATACCAGGGGAAAAGACTGAAGCTTTCTTT. Protein: CSAIPGEKTEAFF.

CDR3 region: CSAKEGYRSYNEQFF. The CDR3 nucleotides read TGCAGTGCTAAGGAAGGGTATAGGTCCTACAATGAGCAGTTCTTC. V gene TRBV20-1 combines with J gene TRBJ2-1; D is unresolved. With 4 bases removed from V and 1 base from J, the gap between germline ends came to 14 bases. Germline-derived CDR1 and CDR2 are DFQATT and SNEGSKA (reference sequence). The CDR3 length is 15 residues.

Concerning this clonotype itself: Just one base apart from a much larger clone, this may be a read error. The chain couples TRBV20-1 to TRBJ2-5, with no clear D. The J call may be mistaken, given a closer DNA end match to TRBJ2-7. The CDR3 length is 11 residues. CDR1 DFQATT and CDR2 SNEGSKA come from the germline V gene (reference sequence). In nucleotides, the CDR3 is TGCTGTGCGATCCGGATAACCGAGCAGTACTTC. Protein sequence: CCAIRITEQYF.

The chain has TRBV7-2 and TRBJ1-1, with 7 bases matching TRBD1. This CDR3 region has 15 residues. From germline, CDR1 is SGHTA and CDR2 FQGNSA. The trim removed 8 bases at V and 4 bases at J, leaving 13 bases unmatched. Written as DNA, the CDR3 is TGTGCCAGCGGAAACGACAGGGTCATGAGCACTGAAGCTTTCTTT. Protein product: CASGNDRVMSTEAFF. Combining the CDR3 with reference TRBV7-2 and TRBJ1-1 gives the whole variable domain GAGVSQSPSNKVTEKGKDVELRCDPISGHTALYWYRQSLGQGLEFLIYFQGNSAPDKSGLPSDRFSAERTGGSVSTLTIQRTQQEDSAVYLCASGNDRVMSTEAFFGQGTRLTVV.

V usage is TRBV27 and J usage is TRBJ2-7; D is perhaps TRBD1 (5 bases). Germline V lookup: CDR1 MNHEY, CDR2 SMNVEV (reference sequence). The length of the CDR3 is 15 residues. V gave up 4 bases and J gave up 3 bases, with 16 bases separating them. The CDR3 is CASSSPSTGFYEQYF. As DNA, the CDR3 is TGTGCCAGCAGTTCTCCTTCTACAGGTTTCTACGAGCAGTACTTC.

This rearrangement joins TRBV7-2 to TRBJ1-4, with TRBD1 matching over 7 bases. CDR3 size: 15 residues. Germline loops: CDR1 SGHTA, CDR2 FQGNSA. J was trimmed by 4 bases and V by 5 bases; bases with no gene match: 7. CDR3 protein: CASSLQTGNNEKLFF. In DNA, the CDR3 is TGTGCCAGCAGCCTACAGACAGGGAATAATGAAAAACTGTTTTTT.

The CDR3: CASSPWGRGLTEAFF. The CDR3 DNA follows: TGCGCCAGCAGCCCCTGGGGGAGAGGGCTGACTGAAGCTTTCTTT. This chain connects TRBV5-1 to TRBJ1-1, with D perhaps TRBD1 (5 bases). Germline V lookup: CDR1 SGHRS, CDR2 YFSETQ. Trimming took off 4 bases at V and 5 bases at J, with 18 bases between the two ends. The CDR3 is made up of 15 amino acids. Full variable domain (missing parts from reference TRBV5-1 and TRBJ1-1): KAGVTQTPRYLIKTRGQQVTLSCSPISGHRSVSWYQQTPGQGLQFLFEYFSETQRNKGNFPGRFSGRQFSNSRSEMNVSTLELGDSALYLCASSPWGRGLTEAFFGQGTRLTVV.

The rearrangement joins TRBV24-1 to TRBJ1-2; D might be TRBD1 (5 bases). This CDR3 comprises 13 residues. Germline V gene sequence: CDR1 KGHDR, CDR2 SFDVKD. The V gene lost 5 bases and the J gene lost 7 bases, with 13 bases spanning the gap. The CDR3 DNA sequence: TGTGCCACCAGTGTAAGCAGGGAGGGTGGCTACACCTTC. Protein product: CATSVSREGGYTF.

The chain recombines TRBV11-2 with TRBJ1-5, with no clear D. Trimming removed 5 bases from V and 8 bases from J, with 13 bases in between. The CDR3 covers 13 residues. The germline V gene has CDR1 SGHAT and CDR2 FQNNGV. The CDR3 region is CASSPLRDEPQHF. CDR3 nucleotide sequence: TGTGCCAGCAGCCCCCTGCGGGATGAGCCCCAGCATTTT.

This clonotype has just a few counts. The V call is TRBV7-6, the J call TRBJ2-1, with TRBD2 matching over 9 bases. This CDR3 region has 16 residues. J lost 5 bases, V lost 2 bases, and 7 bases had no gene match. Germline V gene lookup returns CDR1 SGHVS and CDR2 FNYEAQ. The CDR3 reads CASSLSTSGLHNEQFF. The CDR3 region has the DNA TGTGCCAGCAGCTTATCTACTAGCGGGCTACACAATGAGCAGTTCTTC.

This sequence joins TRBV18 and TRBJ1-1; D is perhaps TRBD1 (5 bases). The CDR3 is 19 amino acids. Germline CDR1 and CDR2: KGHSH and LQKENI. Trimming left V 7 bases short and J 1 base short, with 28 bases between. CDR3 loop: CASFKGLGRAGAQNTEAFF. The CDR3, as DNA: TGTGCCAGCTTCAAAGGGCTCGGAAGGGCCGGGGCCCAGAACACTGAAGCTTTCTTT.

This clonotype has ten or more counts. V and J are TRBV20-1 and TRBJ2-5; 8 bases align to TRBD2. CDR3 size: 16 residues. CDR1 is DFQATT, CDR2 SNEGSKA, per germline (reference sequence). V lost 0 bases, J lost 0 bases, and 6 bases stayed unmatched. The CDR3 DNA reads TGCAGTGCTAGAGATCGGGGGGGATCCTACCAAGAGACCCAGTACTTC. Residues: CSARDRGGSYQETQYF.

This sequence joins TRBV5-1 and TRBJ1-4; tentative D call: TRBD1 (6 bases). Germline V lookup: CDR1 SGHRS, CDR2 YFSETQ. The CDR3 has 14 residues. The V end was cut by 7 bases, the J end by 4 bases, with 14 bases between. Here the CDR3 reads CASHPGALNEKLFF. For the CDR3, the DNA is TGCGCCAGCCATCCAGGGGCCCTTAATGAAAAACTGTTTTTT.

This clonotype was counted between two and nine times. The chain carries TRBV9 and TRBJ1-6; 9 bases line up with TRBD1. Germline CDR1 SGDLS, CDR2 YYNGEE. V shed 3 bases, J shed 7 bases, and the junction held 5 bases outside the gene matches. The CDR3 has 15 residues. The CDR3 sequence is CASSEAGTGNSPLHF. CDR3 DNA sequence: TGTGCCAGCAGCGAAGCCGGGACAGGGAATTCACCCCTCCACTTT.

This clonotype was observed at least ten times. The rearrangement links TRBV28 to TRBJ2-7, with a tentative D call TRBD2 (5 bases). Germline V CDR1 and CDR2: MDHEN, SYDVKM. Deletions cut 6 bases from V and 4 bases from J, with 16 bases between. This CDR3 spans 14 amino acids. The CDR3 region has the DNA TGTGCCAGCAGATCTGTCGAGAGACTATACGAGCAGTACTTC. Translating it yields CASRSVERLYEQYF.

This clonotype was seen more than once but under ten times. V and J are TRBV5-1 and TRBJ1-2, with 8 bases identical to TRBD1. Germline-derived CDR1 and CDR2 are SGHRS and YFSETQ. The CDR3 extends over 14 amino acids. The V and J ends lost 3 bases and 8 bases, in that order; junction bases with no gene match: 9. The CDR3 sequence is CASSSGQDGSGYTF. CDR3 nucleotides: TGCGCCAGCAGCTCGGGACAGGATGGATCCGGCTACACCTTC.